One and the same sample provided the 23 T cell receptor beta chains below, sequenced in a study of T-cell memory formation after mild COVID-19. MiXCR was run by TCRdb on the 5' RACE reads, yielding one entry per CDR3 protein. The sample lists fewer than 600,000 distinct CDR3 sequences; about a fifth were seen once. The sample taken for sequencing was PBMCs or a T cell subset sorted from them (not recorded which). The receptors here all came from an adult woman who had mild COVID-19 (a few samples of this study predate the infection). Cell type and time point are not known.

This clonotype was seen just once. The genes are TRBV30 and TRBJ2-6; 8 nucleotides line up with TRBD1. V shed 3 bases and J 7 bases; nucleotides not matched to a gene: 14. The CDR3 loop spans 17 amino acids. Germline V CDR1 and CDR2: GTSNPN, SVGIG (reference sequence). The CDR3, as DNA: TGTGCCTGGAGGGCCGGTGCAGGGGGCAATTTAGCCAACGTCCTGACTTTC. Protein: CAWRAGAGGNLANVLTF.

This clonotype was detected only a few times. This sequence joins TRBV7-8 and TRBJ1-2; D gene unclear. The ends were cut back, 3 bases at V and 10 bases at J, with 21 bases in the middle. This CDR3 is built from 15 residues. CDR1 is SGHVS and CDR2 is FQNEAQ in the germline V gene. In DNA, the CDR3 is TGTGCCAGCAGCTTCACGACGGCGGACCTACGGGTCTACACCTTC. As protein: CASSFTTADLRVYTF.

J is TRBJ1-5 and V is TRBV4-1; no definite D call. Deletions cut 4 bases from V and 3 bases from J, with 13 bases between. Germline CDR1 reads MGHRA; CDR2 reads YSYEKL. The CDR3 contains 15 residues. The CDR3 loop is CASSREGGNNQPQHF. For the CDR3, the DNA is TGCGCCAGCAGCCGAGAGGGAGGTAACAATCAGCCCCAGCATTTT.

This clonotype has a handful of counts. The chain employs TRBV5-1 and TRBJ2-5; TRBD2 agrees at 9 bases. The CDR3 length is 16 residues. V lost 2 bases, J lost 0 bases, and 5 bases stayed unmatched. Germline V lookup: CDR1 SGHRS, CDR2 YFSETQ. For the CDR3, the DNA is TGCGCCAGCAGCTTCCCCAGCGGGGGGCACCAAGAGACCCAGTACTTC. Protein sequence: CASSFPSGGHQETQYF.

The V and J genes are TRBV25-1 and TRBJ2-7; D possibly corresponds to TRBD2 (5 bases). CDR1 MGHDK and CDR2 SYGVNS come from the germline V gene. V lost 3 bases, J lost 3 bases, and 12 bases lay in between. The CDR3 totals 14 residues. The DNA of the CDR3 is TGTGCCAGCAGTGATACCGGCGGAGGCTACGAGCAGTACTTC. Translating gives CASSDTGGGYEQYF.

This clonotype showed up just a few times. The chain carries TRBV29-1 and TRBJ1-2; a weak D match, TRBD1 (6 bases). Per the germline V gene, CDR1 is SQVTM and CDR2 is ANQGSEA. CDR3 length: 13 amino acids. The V end lost 8 bases, the J end lost 7 bases, and 20 bases lay between the germline ends. The CDR3 region is CSSWDTPLGGYTF. CDR3 DNA: TGCAGCTCTTGGGACACCCCCCTGGGTGGCTACACCTTC.

A few counts support this clonotype. V gene TRBV12-3 or TRBV12-4 combines with J gene TRBJ2-2, with TRBD1 matching over 8 bases. Trimming took 6 bases from V and 4 from J; bases not matched to a gene: 7. The CDR3 is 15 residues long. The CDR3 nucleotides are TGTGCCAGCAGCCCTCAGGGGGCTTCCACCGGGGAGCTGTTTTTT. Protein sequence: CASSPQGASTGELFF.

V usage is TRBV7-9 and J usage is TRBJ2-5; no clear D. V dropped 5 bases and J dropped 4 bases, with 8 bases sitting between them. The CDR3 consists of 12 residues. Germline CDR1 and CDR2: SEHNR and FQNEAQ (reference sequence). The CDR3 DNA sequence: TGTGCCAGCAGCCCCCACTTAGAGACCCAGTACTTC. This encodes CASSPHLETQYF. The full variable domain, completed using reference TRBV7-9 and TRBJ2-5, is DTGVSQNPRHKITKRGQNVTFRCDPISEHNRLYWYRQTLGQGPEFLTYFQNEAQLEKSRLLSDRFSAERPKGSFSTLEIQRTEQGDSAMYLCASSPHLETQYFGPGTRLLVL.

This clonotype was seen only a few times. The V gene is TRBV7-3, the J gene TRBJ2-1, with 7 bases identical to TRBD2. CDR3 size: 13 residues. Trimming removed 2 bases from V and 8 bases from J; junction bases left unmatched: 3. The germline V gene encodes CDR1 SGHTA and CDR2 FQGTGA. CDR3 sequence reads: CASSLGGGYEQFF. The CDR3 DNA reads TGTGCCAGCAGCTTAGGCGGGGGTTATGAGCAGTTCTTC.

This clonotype was counted a few times. V is TRBV5-1 and J is TRBJ2-5, with unresolved D. From germline, CDR1 is SGHRS and CDR2 YFSETQ. The CDR3 has 15 amino acids. V dropped 7 bases and J dropped 2 bases, with 18 bases sitting between them. CDR3 bases: TGCGCCAGCCGTATATTTGCTGGACGGCAAGAGACCCAGTACTTC. Protein: CASRIFAGRQETQYF.

The V call is TRBV2, the J call TRBJ2-2, with D possibly matching TRBD2 (7 bases). Trimming stripped 2 bases from V and 1 base from J, with 14 bases between. The CDR3 totals 17 residues. The V gene's germline CDR1 is SNHLY and CDR2 FYNNEI. The CDR3 sequence is CASSERGGTVNTGELFF. The CDR3 DNA sequence: TGTGCCAGCAGTGAAAGGGGGGGGACCGTGAACACCGGGGAGCTGTTTTTT.

This chain uses TRBV6-1 with TRBJ2-3, with 8 positions matching TRBD2. Per the germline V gene, CDR1 is MNHNS and CDR2 is SASEGT. V trimming: 6 bases; J trimming: 6 bases; junction bases outside the gene matches: 17. This CDR3 spans 17 amino acids. CDR3 nucleotides: TGTGCCAGCAGCGAAATCCCCGGGGGGGGCCTTAGGGATACGCAGTATTTT. Encoded protein: CASSEIPGGGLRDTQYF.

This clonotype was seen a handful of times. The chain employs TRBV9 and TRBJ2-2; TRBD2 matches 10 bases. CDR1 is SGDLS and CDR2 is YYNGEE in the germline V gene. The length of the CDR3 is 16 residues. Trimming took 4 bases from V and 6 from J; bases not matched to a gene: 9. Written as DNA, the CDR3 is TGTGCCAGCAGCCCCCGGACTAGCGGCTCACCCGGGGAGCTGTTTTTT. Protein product: CASSPRTSGSPGELFF.

This clonotype was detected a few times. The genes are TRBV7-9 and TRBJ1-1; the match to TRBD1 covers 7 bases. The germline V gene encodes CDR1 SEHNR and CDR2 FQNEAQ (reference sequence). This CDR3 is 16 amino acids long. V shed 4 bases, J shed 1 base, and the junction held 9 bases outside the gene matches. CDR3 sequence: CASSSIGRTGNTEAFF. The CDR3 coding sequence is TGTGCCAGCAGCTCCATAGGACGGACAGGGAACACTGAAGCTTTCTTT. Looking up the rest from reference TRBV7-9 and TRBJ1-1 gives the full variable domain: DTGVSQNPRHKITKRGQNVTFRCDPISEHNRLYWYRQTLGQGPEFLTYFQNEAQLEKSRLLSDRFSAERPKGSFSTLEIQRTEQGDSAMYLCASSSIGRTGNTEAFFGQGTRLTVV.

This clonotype appeared a few times. The chain uses TRBV30 and TRBJ2-3; D call uncertain. Germline CDR1 is GTSNPN and CDR2 is SVGIG (reference sequence). CDR3 length: 15 residues. Trimming took 5 bases from V and 6 from J, leaving 21 bases between them. CDR3 protein: CAWRPNRRKRDTQYF. For the CDR3, the DNA is TGTGCCTGGCGCCCGAATAGGAGAAAGCGCGATACGCAGTATTTT.

This clonotype was picked up many times. V usage is TRBV11-3 and J usage is TRBJ1-1; tentative D call: TRBD1 (5 bases). Germline V gives CDR1 SGHNT, CDR2 YENEEA. V was clipped by 3 bases and J by 1 base, with 9 bases between them. The CDR3 sequence is 14 residues long. CDR3 amino acids: CASSFHQGNTEAFF. The CDR3 DNA follows: TGTGCCAGCAGCTTTCATCAGGGGAACACTGAAGCTTTCTTT.

V gene TRBV5-1 combines with J gene TRBJ1-1; D is perhaps TRBD1 (6 bases). CDR1 and CDR2 (germline): SGHRS, YFSETQ. Trimming cost V 4 bases and J 4 bases, with 17 bases left between them. The CDR3 length is 15 residues. This CDR3 is CASSPPQGWGTEAFF. Here the CDR3 DNA reads TGCGCCAGCAGCCCCCCACAGGGATGGGGCACTGAAGCTTTCTTT.

The chain uses TRBV7-6 and TRBJ1-1; a possible D gene is TRBD1 (5 bases). The germline V gene has CDR1 SGHVS and CDR2 FNYEAQ. This CDR3 comprises 14 residues. V gave up 5 bases and J gave up 4 bases, with 14 bases separating them. The CDR3, as DNA: TGTGCCAGCAGCGAAGGGACCGGGAGCACTGAAGCTTTCTTT. Translating it yields CASSEGTGSTEAFF.

The chain has TRBV5-5 and TRBJ1-3; weak D call: TRBD1 (6 bases). The CDR3 sequence is 14 residues long. Trimming removed 5 bases at V and 1 base at J, with 10 bases between. CDR1 is SGHKS, CDR2 YYEKEE, per germline (reference sequence). In DNA, the CDR3 is TGTGCCAGCAGTGTGGGGGCTTCTGGAAACACCATATATTTT. Amino acids: CASSVGASGNTIYF.

A few counts support this clonotype. This chain joins TRBV29-1 and TRBJ1-1; 9 bases map to TRBD1. J was trimmed by 4 bases and V by 3 bases; bases with no gene match: 3. Germline lookup yields CDR1 SQVTM and CDR2 ANQGSEA. This CDR3 has 13 residues. The CDR3 nucleotides read TGCAGCGTTGAGCCGGGACAGGGCACTGAAGCTTTCTTT. Translating it yields CSVEPGQGTEAFF.

The V and J genes are TRBV7-9 and TRBJ2-5; no definite D call. This CDR3 comprises 13 residues. The ends were cut back, 5 bases at V and 4 bases at J, with 11 bases in the middle. Germline-derived CDR1 and CDR2 are SEHNR and FQNEAQ (reference sequence). The CDR3 DNA reads TGTGCCAGCAGCCCCCCCAATGGAGAGACCCAGTACTTC. This sequence encodes CASSPPNGETQYF.

The rearrangement uses TRBV11-2 and TRBJ2-3; D may be TRBD1 (6 bases). The germline V gene has CDR1 SGHAT and CDR2 FQNNGV. The germline V and J ends were trimmed by 2 bases and 6 bases, with 21 bases remaining between them. The CDR3 length is 17 residues. CDR3 sequence (DNA): TGTGCCAGCAGCTTAAGGGCCAGGGGCTTAGGAGTGGATACGCAGTATTTT. Translated: CASSLRARGLGVDTQYF.

The V call is TRBV29-1, the J call TRBJ2-5; D may be TRBD1 (6 bases). Germline loops: CDR1 SQVTM, CDR2 ANQGSEA. The CDR3 spans 13 residues. Trimming took off 7 bases at V and 1 base at J, with 13 bases between the two ends. The CDR3 spells CSASSGVQETQYF. CDR3 sequence (DNA): TGCAGCGCCTCTTCAGGGGTCCAAGAGACCCAGTACTTC.